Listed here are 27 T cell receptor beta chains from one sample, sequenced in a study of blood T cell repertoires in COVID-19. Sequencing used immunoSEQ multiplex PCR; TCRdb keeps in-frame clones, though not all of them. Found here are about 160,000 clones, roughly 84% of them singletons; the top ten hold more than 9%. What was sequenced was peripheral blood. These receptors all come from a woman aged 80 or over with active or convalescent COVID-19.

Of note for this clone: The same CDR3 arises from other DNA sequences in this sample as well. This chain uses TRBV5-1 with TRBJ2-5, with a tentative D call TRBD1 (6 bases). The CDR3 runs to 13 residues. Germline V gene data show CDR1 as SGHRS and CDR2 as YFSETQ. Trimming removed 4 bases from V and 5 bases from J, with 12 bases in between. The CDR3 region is CASSLAGGETQYF. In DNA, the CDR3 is TGCGCCAGCAGCCTGGCTGGGGGCGAGACCCAGTACTTC.

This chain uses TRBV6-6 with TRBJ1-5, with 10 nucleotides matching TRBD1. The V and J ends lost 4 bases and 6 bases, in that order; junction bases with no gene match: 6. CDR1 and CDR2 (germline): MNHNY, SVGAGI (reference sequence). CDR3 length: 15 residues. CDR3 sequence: CASSSGQGSGQPQHF. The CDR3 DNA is TGTGCCAGCAGTTCGGGACAGGGGTCTGGTCAGCCCCAGCATTTT.

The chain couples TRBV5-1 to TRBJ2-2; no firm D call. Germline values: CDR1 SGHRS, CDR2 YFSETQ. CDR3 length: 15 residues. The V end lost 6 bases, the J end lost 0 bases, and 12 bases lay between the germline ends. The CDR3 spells CASTLGRTNTGELFF. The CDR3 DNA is TGCGCCAGCACCCTAGGCCGGACGAACACCGGGGAGCTGTTTTTT.

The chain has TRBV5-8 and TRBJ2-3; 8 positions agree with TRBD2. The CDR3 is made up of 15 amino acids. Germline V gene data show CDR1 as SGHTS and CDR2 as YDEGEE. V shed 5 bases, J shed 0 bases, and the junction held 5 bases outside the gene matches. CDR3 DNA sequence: TGTGCCAGCAGGTTTAGCGGGATTAGCACAGATACGCAGTATTTT. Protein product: CASRFSGISTDTQYF.

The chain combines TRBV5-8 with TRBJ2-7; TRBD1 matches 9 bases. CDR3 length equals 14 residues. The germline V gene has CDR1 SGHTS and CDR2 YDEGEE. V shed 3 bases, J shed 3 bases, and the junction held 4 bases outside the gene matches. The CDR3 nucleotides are TGTGCCAGCAGCTCCGGGACAGGGATCTACGAGCAGTACTTC. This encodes CASSSGTGIYEQYF.

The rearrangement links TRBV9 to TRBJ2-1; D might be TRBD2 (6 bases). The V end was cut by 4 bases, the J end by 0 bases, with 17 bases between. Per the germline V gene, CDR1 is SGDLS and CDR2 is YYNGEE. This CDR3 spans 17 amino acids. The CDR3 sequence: CASSPRLMGGSYNEQFF. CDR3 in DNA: TGTGCCAGCAGCCCCCGCCTTATGGGAGGCTCCTACAATGAGCAGTTCTTC.

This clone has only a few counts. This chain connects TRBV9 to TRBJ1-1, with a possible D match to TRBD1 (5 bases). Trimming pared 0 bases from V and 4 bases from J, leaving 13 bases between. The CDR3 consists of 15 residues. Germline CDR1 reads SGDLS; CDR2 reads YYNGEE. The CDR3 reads CASSVAGGGGTEAFF. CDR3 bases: TGTGCCAGCAGCGTAGCCGGTGGGGGGGGCACTGAAGCTTTCTTT.

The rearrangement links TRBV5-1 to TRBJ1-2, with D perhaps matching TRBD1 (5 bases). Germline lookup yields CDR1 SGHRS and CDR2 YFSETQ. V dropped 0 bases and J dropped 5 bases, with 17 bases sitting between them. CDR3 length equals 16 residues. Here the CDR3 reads CASSLALSTEWYGYTF. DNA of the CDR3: TGCGCCAGCAGCTTGGCACTTTCGACAGAGTGGTATGGCTACACCTTC.

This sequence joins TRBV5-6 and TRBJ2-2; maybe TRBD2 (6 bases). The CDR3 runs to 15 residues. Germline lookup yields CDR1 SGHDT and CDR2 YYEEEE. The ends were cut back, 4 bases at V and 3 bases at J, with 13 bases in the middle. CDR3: CASSRLGGYTGELFF. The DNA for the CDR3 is TGTGCCAGCAGCCGCCTCGGGGGTTACACCGGGGAGCTGTTTTTT. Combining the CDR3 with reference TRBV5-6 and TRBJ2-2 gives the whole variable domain DAGVTQSPTHLIKTRGQQVTLRCSPKSGHDTVSWYQQALGQGPQFIFQYYEEEERQRGNFPDRFSGHQFPNYSSELNVNALLLGDSALYLCASSRLGGYTGELFFGEGSRLTVL.

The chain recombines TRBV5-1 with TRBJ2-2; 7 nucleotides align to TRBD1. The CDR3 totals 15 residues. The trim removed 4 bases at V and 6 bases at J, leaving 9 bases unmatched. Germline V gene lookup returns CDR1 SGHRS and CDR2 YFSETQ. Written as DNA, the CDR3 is TGCGCCAGCAGCATGAGAGGGGGCCGTTCCGGGGAGCTGTTTTTT. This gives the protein CASSMRGGRSGELFF.

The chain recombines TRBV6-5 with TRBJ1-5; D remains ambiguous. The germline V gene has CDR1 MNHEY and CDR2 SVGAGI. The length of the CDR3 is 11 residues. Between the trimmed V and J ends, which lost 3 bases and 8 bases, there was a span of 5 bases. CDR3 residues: CASSYGEPQHF. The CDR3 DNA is TGTGCCAGCAGTTATGGAGAGCCCCAGCATTTT.

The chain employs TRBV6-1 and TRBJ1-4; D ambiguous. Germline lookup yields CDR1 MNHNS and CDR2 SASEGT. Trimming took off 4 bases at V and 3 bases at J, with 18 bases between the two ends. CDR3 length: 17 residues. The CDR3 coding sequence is TGTGCCAGCAGTGCTCGTTGGTTGTTGGGAGCTAATGAAAAACTGTTTTTT. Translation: CASSARWLLGANEKLFF.

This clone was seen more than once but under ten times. The CDR3 nucleotides are TGTGCCAGCAGCTCCCGAGGCCCAGAACGGGGAGCTTTCTTT. Its translation is CASSSRGPERGAFF. The chain recombines TRBV7-9 with TRBJ1-1, with no clear D. With 4 bases removed from V and 10 bases from J, the gap between germline ends came to 19 bases. The length of the CDR3 is 14 residues. Germline assignment: CDR1 SEHNR and CDR2 FQNEAQ (reference sequence).

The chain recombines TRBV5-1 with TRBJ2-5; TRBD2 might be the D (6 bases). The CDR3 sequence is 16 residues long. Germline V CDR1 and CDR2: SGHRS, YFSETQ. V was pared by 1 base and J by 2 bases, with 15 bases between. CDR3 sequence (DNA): TGCGCCAGCAGCTTGTGGTCTAGCGATGTTCAAGAGACCCAGTACTTC. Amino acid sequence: CASSLWSSDVQETQYF.

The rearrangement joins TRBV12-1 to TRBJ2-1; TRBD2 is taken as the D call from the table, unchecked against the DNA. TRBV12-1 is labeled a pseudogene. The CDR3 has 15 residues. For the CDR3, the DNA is TGTGCCAGCAGCTCCCTAACTAGCGGTGAGGATGAGCAGTTCTTC. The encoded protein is CASSSLTSGEDEQFF.

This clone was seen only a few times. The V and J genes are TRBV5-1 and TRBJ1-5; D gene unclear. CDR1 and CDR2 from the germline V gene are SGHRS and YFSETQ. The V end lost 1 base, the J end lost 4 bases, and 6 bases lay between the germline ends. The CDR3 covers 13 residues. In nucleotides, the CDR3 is TGCGCCAGCAGCTTGATGAGTAATCAGCCCCAGCATTTT. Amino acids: CASSLMSNQPQHF.

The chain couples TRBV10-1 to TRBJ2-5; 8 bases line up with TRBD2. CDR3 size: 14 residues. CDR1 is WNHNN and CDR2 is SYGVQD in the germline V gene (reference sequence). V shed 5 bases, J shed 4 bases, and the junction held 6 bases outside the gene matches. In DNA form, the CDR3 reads TGCGCCAGCAGTCCCGGGACTAGTGGAGAGACCCAGTACTTC. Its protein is CASSPGTSGETQYF.

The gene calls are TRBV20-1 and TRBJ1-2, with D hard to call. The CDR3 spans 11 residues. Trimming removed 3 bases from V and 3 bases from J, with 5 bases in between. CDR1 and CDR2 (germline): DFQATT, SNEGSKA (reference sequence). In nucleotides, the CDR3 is TGCAGTGCTAGTTTAGACTATGGCTACACCTTC. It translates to CSASLDYGYTF.

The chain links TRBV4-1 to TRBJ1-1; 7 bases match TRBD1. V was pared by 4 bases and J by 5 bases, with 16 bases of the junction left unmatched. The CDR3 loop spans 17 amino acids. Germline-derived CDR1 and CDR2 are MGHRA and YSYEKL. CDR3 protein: CASSRYEQGLRSTEAFF. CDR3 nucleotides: TGCGCCAGCAGCCGATACGAACAGGGGCTTCGTAGTACTGAAGCTTTCTTT.

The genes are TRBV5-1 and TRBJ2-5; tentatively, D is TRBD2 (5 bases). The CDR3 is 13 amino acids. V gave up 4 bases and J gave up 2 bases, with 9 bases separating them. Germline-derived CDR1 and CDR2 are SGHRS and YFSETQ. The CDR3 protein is CASSILAQETQYF. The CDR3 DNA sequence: TGCGCCAGCAGCATTTTAGCGCAAGAGACCCAGTACTTC.

The CDR3 DNA follows: TGTGCCTGGAGCCCCCCAGCGGCGGGGGTAGATACGCAGTATTTT. As protein: CAWSPPAAGVDTQYF. This chain links TRBV30 with TRBJ2-3; TRBD2 matches at 7 bases. CDR1 is GTSNPN and CDR2 is SVGIG in the germline V gene (reference sequence). Germline trimming cut 3 bases from V and 5 bases from J; bases unmatched to any gene: 11. The CDR3 covers 15 residues.

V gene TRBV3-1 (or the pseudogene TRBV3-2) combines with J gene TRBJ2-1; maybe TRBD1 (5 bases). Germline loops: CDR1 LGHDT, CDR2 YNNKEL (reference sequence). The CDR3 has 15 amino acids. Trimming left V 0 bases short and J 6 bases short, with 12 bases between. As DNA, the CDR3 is TGTGCCAGCAGCCAAGATCCAGGCAGGGTCAATGAGCAGTTCTTC. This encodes CASSQDPGRVNEQFF.

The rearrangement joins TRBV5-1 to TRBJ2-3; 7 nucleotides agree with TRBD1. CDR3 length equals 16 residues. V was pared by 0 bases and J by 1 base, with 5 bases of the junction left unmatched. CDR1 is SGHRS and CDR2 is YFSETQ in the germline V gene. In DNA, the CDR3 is TGCGCCAGCAGCTTGGCCACAGGGGACGGCACAGATACGCAGTATTTT. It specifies CASSLATGDGTDTQYF.

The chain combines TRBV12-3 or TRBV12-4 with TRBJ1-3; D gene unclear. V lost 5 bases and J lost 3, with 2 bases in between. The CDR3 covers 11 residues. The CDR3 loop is CASSLGNTIYF. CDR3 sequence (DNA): TGTGCCAGCAGTCTTGGAAACACCATATATTTT.

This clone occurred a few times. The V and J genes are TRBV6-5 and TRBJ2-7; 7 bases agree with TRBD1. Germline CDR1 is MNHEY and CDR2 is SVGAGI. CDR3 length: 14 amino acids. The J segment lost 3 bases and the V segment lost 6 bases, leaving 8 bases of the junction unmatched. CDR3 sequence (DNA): TGTGCCAGCAGCATAACGGGACAGCACTACGAGCAGTACTTC. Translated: CASSITGQHYEQYF.

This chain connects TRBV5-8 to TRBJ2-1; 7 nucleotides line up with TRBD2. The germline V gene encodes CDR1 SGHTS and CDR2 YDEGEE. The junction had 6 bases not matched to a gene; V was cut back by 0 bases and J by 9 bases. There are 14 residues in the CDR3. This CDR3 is CASSLGVSGLEQFF. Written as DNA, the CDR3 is TGTGCCAGCAGCTTGGGCGTTAGCGGGCTTGAGCAGTTCTTC.

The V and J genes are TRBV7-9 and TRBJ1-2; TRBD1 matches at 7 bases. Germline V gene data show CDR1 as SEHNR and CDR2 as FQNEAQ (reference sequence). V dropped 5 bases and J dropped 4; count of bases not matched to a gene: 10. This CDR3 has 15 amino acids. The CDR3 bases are TGTGCCAGCAGCACATTGACAGGGATACTCTATGGCTACACCTTC. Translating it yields CASSTLTGILYGYTF.